This T cell receptor (beta chain) appears in the sequencing data of a study of cytomegalovirus exposure and HLA in healthy donors. General study findings and limits: The study found most TCR sequences rare, yet found some public TCRs in many donors. Reported performance of the classifier showed diagnosis of cytomegalovirus status with high specificity and sensitivity.

Trimming cost V 6 bases and J 7 bases, with 7 bases left between them. Germline values: CDR1 DFQATT, CDR2 SNEGSKA (reference sequence). This CDR3 contains 11 residues. A note on this clone: What it recognizes is unknown. Additional DNA sequences in this sample encode the identical CDR3.

With 60 Vbeta and 13 Jbeta primers, the PCR was carried out. This table comes from immunoSEQ multiplex PCR, and its TCRdb copy is limited to in-frame clones, with some not included. In the table there are 99,000 or so clones, around 75% of which are singletons. The receptor was derived from a man aged 35 to 55 in good health and CMV-seronegative. The V call is TRBV20-1, the J call TRBJ1-6; the D gene is possibly TRBD1 (6 bases). The sequenced material came from PBMCs. The CDR3: CSARGNSPLHF. The CDR3 coding sequence is TGCAGTGCAAGGGGGAATTCACCCCTCCACTTT.